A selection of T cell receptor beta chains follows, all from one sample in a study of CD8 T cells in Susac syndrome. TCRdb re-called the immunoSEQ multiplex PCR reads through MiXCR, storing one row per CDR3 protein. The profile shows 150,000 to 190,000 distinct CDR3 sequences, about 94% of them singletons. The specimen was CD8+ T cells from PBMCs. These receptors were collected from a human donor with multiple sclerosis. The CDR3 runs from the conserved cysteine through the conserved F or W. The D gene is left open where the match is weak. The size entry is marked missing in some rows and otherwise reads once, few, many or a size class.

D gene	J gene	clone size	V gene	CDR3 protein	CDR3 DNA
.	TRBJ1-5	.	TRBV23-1	CASSQSGRPSNQPQHF	TGCGCCAGCAGTCAATCGGGGAGACCGAGCAATCAGCCCCAGCATTTT
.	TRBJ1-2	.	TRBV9	CASSSPGRQTNYGYTF	TGTGCCAGTTCCTCCCCGGGCAGACAGACCAACTATGGCTACACCTTC
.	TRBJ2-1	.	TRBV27	CASSLLGGTNEQFF	TGTGCCAGCAGTTTACTCGGAGGGACCAATGAGCAGTTCTTC
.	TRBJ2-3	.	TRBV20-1	CSASGNSWWGQSTDTQYF	TGCAGTGCTAGTGGCAACTCCTGGTGGGGGCAGAGCACAGATACGCAGTATTTT
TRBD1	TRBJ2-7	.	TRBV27	CASSLRGQGNYEQYF	TGTGCCAGCAGTTTGAGGGGACAGGGGAACTACGAGCAGTACTTC
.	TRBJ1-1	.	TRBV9	CASSSGRTEAFF	TGTGCCAGCAGCTCAGGGCGGACTGAAGCTTTCTTT
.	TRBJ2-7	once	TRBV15	CATSTRTENHYEQYF	TGTGCCACCAGCACTAGGACAGAGAATCATTACGAGCAGTACTTC
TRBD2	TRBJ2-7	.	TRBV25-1	CASRGGAAEQYF	TGTGCCAGCCGGGGGGGGGCAGCCGAGCAGTACTTC
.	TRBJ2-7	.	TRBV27	CASSPSPREQYF	TGTGCCAGCAGTCCGTCGCCGAGGGAGCAGTACTTC
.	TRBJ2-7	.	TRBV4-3	CASSQGWGYEQYF	TGCGCCAGCAGCCAAGGATGGGGGTACGAGCAGTACTTC
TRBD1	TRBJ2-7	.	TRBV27	CASWTGDAYEQYF	TGTGCCAGCTGGACAGGGGACGCCTACGAGCAGTACTTC
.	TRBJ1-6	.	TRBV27	CASSAAGISPLHF	TGTGCCAGCAGTGCCGCCGGGATATCCCCCCTCCACTTT
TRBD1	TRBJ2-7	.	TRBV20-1	CSASSRTGLYEQYF	TGCAGTGCTAGTTCAAGGACAGGGCTTTACGAGCAGTACTTC
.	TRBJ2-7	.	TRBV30	CAWKAGRPYEQYF	TGTGCCTGGAAAGCAGGGCGTCCCTACGAGCAGTACTTC
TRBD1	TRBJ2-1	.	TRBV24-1	CATSSGQGLDNEQFF	TGTGCCACCAGTTCGGGACAGGGGCTCGACAATGAGCAGTTCTTC
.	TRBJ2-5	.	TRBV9	CASNERDYQETQYF	TGTGCCAGCAACGAACGGGACTACCAAGAGACCCAGTACTTC
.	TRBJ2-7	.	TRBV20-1	CSARGRDTSSYEQYF	TGCAGTGCTAGAGGGAGGGACACCAGCTCCTACGAGCAGTACTTC
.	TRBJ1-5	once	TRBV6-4	CASSDSWGQPQHF	TGTGCCAGCAGTGACTCCTGGGGACAGCCCCAGCATTTT
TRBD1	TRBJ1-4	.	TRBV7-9	CASSGTDRGKLFF	TGTGCCAGCAGCGGGACAGACCGAGGAAAACTGTTTTTT
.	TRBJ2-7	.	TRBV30	CAWTSASEHEQYF	TGTGCCTGGACGTCGGCGTCGGAGCACGAGCAGTACTTC
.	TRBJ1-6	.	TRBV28	CASGDTRLELSPLHF	TGTGCCAGCGGGGACACTAGGCTTGAATTGTCACCCCTCCACTTT
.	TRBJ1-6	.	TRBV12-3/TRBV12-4	CASKPQVLPDSPLHF	TGTGCCAGCAAGCCCCAGGTTTTACCCGATTCACCCCTCCACTTT
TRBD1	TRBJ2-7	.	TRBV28	CASSTRQGRYPYEQYF	TGTGCCAGCAGTACCCGACAGGGCCGTTATCCCTACGAGCAGTACTTC
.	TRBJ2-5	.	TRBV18	CASSHDPTGQETQYF	TGTGCCAGCTCGCATGATCCGACAGGACAAGAGACCCAGTACTTC
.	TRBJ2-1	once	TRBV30	CAWMQGRFNEQFF	TGTGCCTGGATGCAGGGGAGGTTCAATGAGCAGTTCTTC
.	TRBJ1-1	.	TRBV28	CASSPRHTEAFF	TGTGCCAGCAGCCCCCGGCACACTGAAGCTTTCTTT
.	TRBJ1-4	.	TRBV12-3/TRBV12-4	CASSFSGEKLFF	TGTGCCAGCAGTTTCTCAGGGGAAAAACTGTTTTTT
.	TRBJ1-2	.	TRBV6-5	CASSYSEGGGYTF	TGTGCCAGCAGTTACTCAGAGGGGGGAGGCTACACCTTC
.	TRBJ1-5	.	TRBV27	CASSLTGLNQPQHF	TGTGCCAGCAGTTTAACCGGGCTGAATCAGCCCCAGCATTTT
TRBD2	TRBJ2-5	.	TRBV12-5	CASALTSGGTQETQYF	TGTGCTAGTGCCCTCACTAGCGGGGGTACCCAGGAGACCCAGTACTTC
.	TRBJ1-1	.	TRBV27	CASSSPTVAATEAFF	TGTGCCAGCAGTTCCCCGACAGTTGCTGCGACTGAAGCTTTCTTT
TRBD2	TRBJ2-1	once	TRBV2	CASPLRGGHEQFF	TGTGCCAGTCCTTTACGGGGGGGCCATGAGCAGTTCTTC
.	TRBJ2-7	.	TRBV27	CASGLFEQYF	TGTGCCAGCGGACTCTTCGAGCAGTACTTC
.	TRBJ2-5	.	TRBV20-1	CSARDGTQYF	TGCAGTGCTAGAGATGGGACCCAGTACTTC
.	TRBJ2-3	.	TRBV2	CASSAEGGSTDTQYF	TGTGCCAGCAGCGCCGAGGGTGGTAGCACAGATACGCAGTATTTT
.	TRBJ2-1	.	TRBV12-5	CASGTSTREQFF	TGTGCTAGTGGCACCTCAACACGTGAGCAGTTCTTC
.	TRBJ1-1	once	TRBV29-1	CSVVSLEAFF	TGCAGCGTTGTGTCGCTGGAAGCTTTCTTT
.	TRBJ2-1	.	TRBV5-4	CATRDHYNEQFF	TGTGCCACCAGGGACCACTACAATGAGCAGTTCTTC
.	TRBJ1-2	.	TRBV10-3	CAARLDYGYTF	TGTGCCGCCAGGCTCGACTATGGCTACACCTTC
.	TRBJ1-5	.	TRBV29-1	CSVEDQPQHF	TGCAGCGTTGAAGATCAGCCCCAGCATTTT
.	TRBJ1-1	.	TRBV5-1	CASSWSWTSNTEAFF	TGCGCCAGCAGCTGGTCTTGGACTTCGAACACTGAAGCTTTCTTT
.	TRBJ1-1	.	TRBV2	CASRARRDTEAFF	TGTGCCAGCAGGGCCCGGCGGGACACTGAAGCTTTCTTT
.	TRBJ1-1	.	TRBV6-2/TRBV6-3	CASSQYRVRANSEAFF	TGTGCCAGCAGTCAATACAGGGTGCGGGCGAACTCTGAAGCTTTCTTT
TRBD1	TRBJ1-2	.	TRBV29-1	CSVGSRDRVGYTF	TGCAGCGTTGGAAGCCGGGACAGGGTTGGCTACACCTTC
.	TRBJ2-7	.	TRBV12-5	CASGLGGYEQYF	TGTGCTAGTGGTTTGGGGGGCTACGAGCAGTACTTC
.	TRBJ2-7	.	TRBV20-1	CSARGGMHRTYEQYF	TGCAGTGCTAGAGGGGGGATGCACAGAACCTACGAGCAGTACTTC
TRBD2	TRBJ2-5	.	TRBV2	CASSAGTSGRETQYF	TGTGCCAGCAGCGCCGGGACTAGCGGACGGGAGACCCAGTACTTC
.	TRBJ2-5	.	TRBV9	CASSVGGASLLETQYF	TGTGCCAGCAGCGTAGGCGGGGCGTCCCTCTTGGAGACCCAGTACTTC
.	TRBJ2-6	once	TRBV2	CASSDVGLNPSGANVLTF	TGTGCCAGCAGTGATGTAGGACTAAACCCCTCTGGGGCCAACGTCCTGACTTTC
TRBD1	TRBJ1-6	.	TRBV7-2	CASSLIRDRGSPLHF	TGTGCCAGCAGCTTAATCCGGGACAGGGGATCACCCCTCCACTTT
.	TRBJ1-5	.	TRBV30	CAWSPDPPYSNQPQHF	TGTGCCTGGAGCCCCGACCCTCCGTATAGCAATCAGCCCCAGCATTTT
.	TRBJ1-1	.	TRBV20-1	CSAIHTEAFF	TGCAGTGCTATCCACACTGAAGCTTTCTTT
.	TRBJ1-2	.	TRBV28	CASSPTEDPGGYTF	TGTGCCAGCAGTCCGACGGAAGATCCCGGAGGCTACACCTTC
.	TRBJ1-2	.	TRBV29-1	CSVEPNDSNGYTF	TGCAGCGTTGAGCCCAATGACAGCAATGGCTACACCTTC
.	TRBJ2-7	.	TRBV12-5	CASGFDSSSYEQYF	TGTGCTAGTGGTTTCGACAGCAGCTCCTACGAGCAGTACTTC
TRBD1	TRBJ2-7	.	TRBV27	CASSLYRGTGREQYF	TGTGCCAGCAGTTTATACCGGGGGACAGGGCGCGAGCAGTACTTC
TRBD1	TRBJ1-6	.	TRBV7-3	CASSPTGGGSPLHF	TGTGCCAGCAGCCCCACAGGGGGCGGGTCACCCCTCCACTTT
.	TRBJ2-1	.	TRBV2	CASSEPSGINEQFF	TGTGCCAGCAGTGAACCGTCGGGAATCAATGAGCAGTTCTTC